This passage covers 21 T cell receptor beta chains from one sample sequenced in a study of blood T cell repertoires in COVID-19. The protocol was immunoSEQ multiplex PCR, while the TCRdb copy is restricted to in-frame clones and leaves out a portion. The data contain a few hundred thousand clones, about 88% of them singletons. The source material was peripheral blood. These receptors came from a man aged 40-49 years with acute or convalescent COVID-19.

The CDR3 nucleotides are TGTGCCAGCAGCCAAGATCTCGGGATTATGGAGACCCAGTACTTC. Translation gives CASSQDLGIMETQYF. V is TRBV14 and J is TRBJ2-5; D might be TRBD2 (5 bases). The CDR3 is 15 residues long. Germline CDR1 SGHDN, CDR2 FVKESK. The ends were cut back, 0 bases at V and 5 bases at J, with 13 bases in the middle.

CDR3 sequence reads: CASSADRETQYF. The CDR3 DNA reads as TGTGCCAGCAGTGCGGACAGGGAGACCCAGTACTTC. This sequence joins TRBV25-1 and TRBJ2-5, with 7 bases lining up with TRBD1. The CDR3 length is 12 residues. Per the germline V gene, CDR1 is MGHDK and CDR2 is SYGVNS. Trimming removed 4 bases from V and 5 bases from J; junction bases left unmatched: 1.

This clone showed up just once. The chain joins TRBV5-1 to TRBJ1-1; no clear D. V was shortened by 0 bases and J by 5 bases, with 14 bases between the two germline ends. The CDR3 loop spans 15 amino acids. Germline CDR1 and CDR2: SGHRS and YFSETQ. CDR3 sequence reads: CASSLDPGGKTEAFF. DNA for the CDR3: TGCGCCAGCAGCTTGGACCCCGGAGGGAAGACTGAAGCTTTCTTT.

The chain recombines TRBV4-1 with TRBJ1-4; D is ambiguous. V lost 1 base, J lost 5 bases, and 17 bases lay in between. Germline V gene lookup returns CDR1 MGHRA and CDR2 YSYEKL. The CDR3 spans 17 residues. CDR3 residues: CASSQGGRPDSNEKLFF. The CDR3 bases are TGCGCCAGCAGCCAAGGAGGAAGGCCAGATTCAAATGAAAAACTGTTTTTT.

The chain combines TRBV11-3 with TRBJ2-1, with D possibly being TRBD2 (5 bases). V lost 2 bases and J lost 7, with 9 bases in between. Germline CDR1 SGHNT, CDR2 YENEEA. The CDR3 sequence is 13 residues long. DNA of the CDR3: TGTGCCAGCAGCTTAACTAGAAGGAATGAGCAGTTCTTC. Translated, it gives CASSLTRRNEQFF.

V and J are TRBV7-2 and TRBJ1-4; the match to TRBD1 covers 12 bases. The ends lost 3 bases at V and 8 bases at J; junction bases unmatched: 10. CDR1 is SGHTA and CDR2 is FQGNSA in the germline V gene. This CDR3 has 17 amino acids. DNA for the CDR3: TGTGCCAGCAGCTTGGGACAGGGGGCGCGAGGAGGCGAAAAACTGTTTTTT. It is translated as CASSLGQGARGGEKLFF.

The gene calls are TRBV11-2 and TRBJ2-5; D unclear. Germline CDR1 SGHAT, CDR2 FQNNGV. Trimming took off 5 bases at V and 0 bases at J, with 13 bases between the two ends. CDR3 length equals 15 residues. The CDR3 is CASSPVTGYQETQYF. CDR3 nucleotides: TGTGCCAGCAGCCCGGTGACTGGATACCAAGAGACCCAGTACTTC.

The rearrangement joins TRBV2 to TRBJ2-3; TRBD2 matches at 11 bases. The CDR3 consists of 17 residues. The V gene's germline CDR1 is SNHLY and CDR2 FYNNEI. The ends lost 8 bases at V and 5 bases at J; junction bases unmatched: 15. This CDR3 is CASGRDIAGGSKDTQYF. In DNA form, the CDR3 reads TGTGCCAGCGGCCGAGACATAGCGGGGGGGTCTAAAGATACGCAGTATTTT.

The chain has TRBV5-1 and TRBJ1-1, with D unclear. Germline V CDR1 and CDR2: SGHRS, YFSETQ. The V end lost 5 bases, the J end lost 1 base, and 15 bases lay between the germline ends. The CDR3 totals 15 residues. The CDR3 DNA is TGCGCCAGCAGAGTAGGAGCCGCCCCGAACACTGAAGCTTTCTTT. This translates into CASRVGAAPNTEAFF. Together with reference TRBV5-1 and TRBJ1-1, the CDR3 gives the full variable domain: KAGVTQTPRYLIKTRGQQVTLSCSPISGHRSVSWYQQTPGQGLQFLFEYFSETQRNKGNFPGRFSGRQFSNSRSEMNVSTLELGDSALYLCASRVGAAPNTEAFFGQGTRLTVV.

J is TRBJ1-2 and V is TRBV6-5; D gene ambiguous. V gave up 6 bases and J gave up 2 bases, with 4 bases separating them. CDR1 MNHEY and CDR2 SVGAGI come from the germline V gene. CDR3 length equals 11 residues. This CDR3 is CASRQNYGYTF. CDR3 DNA sequence: TGTGCCAGCAGACAGAACTATGGCTACACCTTC.

This sequence joins TRBV5-6 and TRBJ2-7; 7 bases map to TRBD2. The J segment lost 0 bases and the V segment lost 5 bases, leaving 8 bases of the junction unmatched. The CDR3 covers 15 residues. Germline V gene sequence: CDR1 SGHDT, CDR2 YYEEEE. Written as DNA, the CDR3 is TGTGCCAGCAGGGAGGAGGGAGGGGTCTCCTACGAGCAGTACTTC. Translating it yields CASREEGGVSYEQYF.

CDR3 sequence (DNA): TGCAGCGTTGAAAGGCGGACAGGGGTGAACAACGAGCAGTACTTC. It encodes CSVERRTGVNNEQYF. The rearrangement links TRBV29-1 to TRBJ2-7; 9 bases match TRBD1. Germline V gives CDR1 SQVTM, CDR2 ANQGSEA. Unmatched junction bases numbered 10, after V lost 2 bases and J lost 5 bases. The CDR3 spans 15 residues.

The V and J genes are TRBV6-2 or TRBV6-3 and TRBJ1-5, with 7 nucleotides matching TRBD1. Germline V gene lookup returns CDR1 MNHEY and CDR2 SVGEGT. The V segment lost 6 bases and the J segment 6 bases; nucleotides outside the gene matches: 8. There are 14 residues in the CDR3. The CDR3 loop reads CASSSTGFGQPQHF. CDR3 sequence (DNA): TGTGCCAGCAGCTCGACAGGGTTCGGTCAGCCCCAGCATTTT.

The V gene is TRBV11-2, the J gene TRBJ2-2, with TRBD1 matching over 7 bases. Germline assignment: CDR1 SGHAT and CDR2 FQNNGV. V dropped 4 bases and J dropped 2; count of bases not matched to a gene: 4. The CDR3 sequence is 15 residues long. CDR3 region: CASSYTGANTGELFF. CDR3 coding DNA: TGTGCCAGCAGCTATACAGGGGCCAACACCGGGGAGCTGTTTTTT.

V is TRBV5-1 and J is TRBJ1-2, with D possibly matching TRBD1 (6 bases). This CDR3 region has 11 residues. Germline values: CDR1 SGHRS, CDR2 YFSETQ. Trimming cost V 7 bases and J 7 bases, with 11 bases left between them. The CDR3 nucleotides are TGCGCCAGCTCAGGGGCAGCTGGCTACACCTTC. This encodes CASSGAAGYTF.

V usage is TRBV7-9 and J usage is TRBJ2-5; no firm D call. Deletions cut 3 bases from V and 5 bases from J, with 10 bases between. Germline CDR1 SEHNR, CDR2 FQNEAQ (reference sequence). This CDR3 has 13 amino acids. This chain's CDR3 is CASSLGVPETQYF. CDR3 bases: TGTGCCAGCAGCTTGGGCGTCCCTGAGACCCAGTACTTC.

This clone has a handful of counts. This chain uses TRBV19 with TRBJ1-3, with 7 bases lining up with TRBD1. V trimming: 3 bases; J trimming: 2 bases; junction bases outside the gene matches: 7. This CDR3 has 16 amino acids. Germline CDR1 and CDR2: LNHDA and SQIVND (reference sequence). Written as DNA, the CDR3 is TGTGCCAGTAGTATCTTAGGACAGGCCACTGGAAACACCATATATTTT. It is translated as CASSILGQATGNTIYF.

The rearrangement joins TRBV6-5 to TRBJ2-3; D possibly corresponds to TRBD2 (7 bases). V lost 6 bases and J 0 bases, leaving 13 bases between the germline ends. Germline V CDR1 and CDR2: MNHEY, SVGAGI. The CDR3 sequence is 15 residues long. The CDR3 DNA reads TGTGCCAGCAGGAGGGGGGGGGAGAGCACAGATACGCAGTATTTT. This sequence encodes CASRRGGESTDTQYF.

V and J are TRBV11-2 and TRBJ1-3; the D gene is possibly TRBD1 (5 bases). The germline V gene encodes CDR1 SGHAT and CDR2 FQNNGV. V gave up 5 bases and J gave up 0 bases, with 8 bases separating them. The CDR3 contains 14 residues. CDR3: CASSPQGSGNTIYF. In nucleotides, the CDR3 is TGTGCCAGCAGCCCCCAGGGCTCTGGAAACACCATATATTTT.

The chain has TRBV7-3 and TRBJ2-3; 8 bases are shared with TRBD2. Germline CDR1 and CDR2: SGHTA and FQGTGA. CDR3 size: 13 residues. With V trimmed by 5 bases and J by 15 bases, 13 bases remained unmatched. The CDR3 loop is CASSLISGATHYF. Written as DNA, the CDR3 is TGTGCCAGCAGCCTCATTAGCGGGGCCACACATTATTTT.

The CDR3 region has the DNA TGTGCCACCAGCACCCACAGCTATGGCTACACCTTC. Translation: CATSTHSYGYTF. The J gene is TRBJ1-2, the V gene TRBV15; D is undetermined. Deletions cut 4 bases from V and 4 bases from J, with 7 bases between. The germline gives CDR1 LNHNV, CDR2 YYDKDF (reference sequence). The CDR3 contains 12 residues.